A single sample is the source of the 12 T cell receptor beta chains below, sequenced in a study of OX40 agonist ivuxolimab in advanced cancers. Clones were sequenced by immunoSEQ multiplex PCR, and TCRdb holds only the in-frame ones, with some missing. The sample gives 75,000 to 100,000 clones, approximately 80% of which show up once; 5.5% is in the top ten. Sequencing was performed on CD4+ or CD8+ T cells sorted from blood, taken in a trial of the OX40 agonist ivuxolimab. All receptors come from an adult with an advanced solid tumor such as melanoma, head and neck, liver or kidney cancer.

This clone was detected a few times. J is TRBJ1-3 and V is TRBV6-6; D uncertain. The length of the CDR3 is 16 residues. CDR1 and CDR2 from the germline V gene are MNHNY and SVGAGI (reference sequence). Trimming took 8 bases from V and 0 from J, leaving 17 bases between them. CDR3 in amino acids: CASSPQMSPSGNTIYF. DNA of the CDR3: TGTGCCAGCTCCCCCCAGATGTCACCCTCTGGAAACACCATATATTTT.

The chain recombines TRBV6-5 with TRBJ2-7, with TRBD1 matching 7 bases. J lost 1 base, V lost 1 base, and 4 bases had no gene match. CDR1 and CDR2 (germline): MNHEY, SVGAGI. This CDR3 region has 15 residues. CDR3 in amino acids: CASSYLGQSSYEQYF. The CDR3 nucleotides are TGTGCCAGCAGTTACTTGGGACAGAGTTCCTACGAGCAGTACTTC.

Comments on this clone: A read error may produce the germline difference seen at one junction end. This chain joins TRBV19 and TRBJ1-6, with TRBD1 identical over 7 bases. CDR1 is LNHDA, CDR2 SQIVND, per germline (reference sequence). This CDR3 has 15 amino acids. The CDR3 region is CASSIRTGRHSPLHF. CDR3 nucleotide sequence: TGTGCCAGCAGTATCCGGACAGGCCGCCATTCACCCCTCCACTTT.

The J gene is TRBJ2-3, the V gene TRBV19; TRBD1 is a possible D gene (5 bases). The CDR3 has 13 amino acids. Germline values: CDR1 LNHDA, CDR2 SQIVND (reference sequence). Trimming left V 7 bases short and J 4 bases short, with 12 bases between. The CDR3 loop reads CASKGREADTQYF. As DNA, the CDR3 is TGTGCCAGTAAAGGCAGGGAAGCAGATACGCAGTATTTT.

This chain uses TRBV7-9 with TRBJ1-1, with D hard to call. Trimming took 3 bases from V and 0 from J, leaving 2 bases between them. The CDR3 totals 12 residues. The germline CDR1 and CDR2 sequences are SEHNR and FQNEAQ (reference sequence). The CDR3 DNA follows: TGTGCCAGCAGCTTTTTGAACACTGAAGCTTTCTTT. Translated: CASSFLNTEAFF.

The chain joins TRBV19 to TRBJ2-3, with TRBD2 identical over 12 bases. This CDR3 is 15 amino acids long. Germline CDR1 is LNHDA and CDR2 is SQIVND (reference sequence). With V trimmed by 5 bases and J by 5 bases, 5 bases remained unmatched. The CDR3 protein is CASSSSGGALDTQYF. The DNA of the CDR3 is TGTGCCAGTAGTTCTAGCGGGGGGGCCTTAGATACGCAGTATTTT. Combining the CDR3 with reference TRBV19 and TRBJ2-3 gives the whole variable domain DGGITQSPKYLFRKEGQNVTLSCEQNLNHDAMYWYRQDPGQGLRLIYYSQIVNDFQKGDIAEGYSVSREKKESFPLTVTSAQKNPTAFYLCASSSSGGALDTQYFGPGTRLTVL.

CDR3 in DNA: TGCAGTGCTAGGATTTCCACTGAAGCTTTCTTT. Amino acids: CSARISTEAFF. This chain joins TRBV20-1 and TRBJ1-1; unclear D gene. Germline loops: CDR1 DFQATT, CDR2 SNEGSKA (reference sequence). V was clipped by 3 bases and J by 4 bases, with 6 bases between them. The CDR3 runs 11 residues.

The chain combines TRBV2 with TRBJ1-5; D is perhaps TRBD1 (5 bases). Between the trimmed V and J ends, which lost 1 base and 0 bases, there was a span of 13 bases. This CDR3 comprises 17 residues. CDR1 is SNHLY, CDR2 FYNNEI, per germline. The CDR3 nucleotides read TGTGCCAGCAGTGAAGGGGCCAGGGTTTATAGCAATCAGCCCCAGCATTTT. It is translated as CASSEGARVYSNQPQHF.

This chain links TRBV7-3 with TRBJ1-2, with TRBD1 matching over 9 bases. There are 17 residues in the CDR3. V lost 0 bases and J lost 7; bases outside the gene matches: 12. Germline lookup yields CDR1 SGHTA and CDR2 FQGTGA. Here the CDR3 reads CASSLTGDRVLSGGYTF. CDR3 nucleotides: TGTGCCAGCAGCTTAACAGGGGACAGGGTTTTATCGGGTGGCTACACCTTC.

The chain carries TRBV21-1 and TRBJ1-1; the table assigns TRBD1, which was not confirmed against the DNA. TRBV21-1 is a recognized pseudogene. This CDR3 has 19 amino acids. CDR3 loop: CASSKASGTGRVGHTEAFF. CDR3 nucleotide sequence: TGTGCCAGCAGCAAAGCGTCCGGGACAGGGAGAGTTGGGCACACTGAAGCTTTCTTT.

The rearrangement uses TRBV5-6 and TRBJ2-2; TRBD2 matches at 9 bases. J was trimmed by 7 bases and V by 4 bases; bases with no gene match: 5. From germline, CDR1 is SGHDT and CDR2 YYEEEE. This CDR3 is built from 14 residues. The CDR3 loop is CASSAGLAVGELFF. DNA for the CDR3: TGTGCCAGCAGCGCGGGACTAGCTGTCGGGGAGCTGTTTTTT.

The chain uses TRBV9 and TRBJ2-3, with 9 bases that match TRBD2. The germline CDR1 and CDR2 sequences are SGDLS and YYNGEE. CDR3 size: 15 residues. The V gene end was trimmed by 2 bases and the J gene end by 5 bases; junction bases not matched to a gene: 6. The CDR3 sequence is CASSVSGSYGDTQYF. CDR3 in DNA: TGTGCCAGCAGCGTTAGCGGGAGCTACGGAGATACGCAGTATTTT.